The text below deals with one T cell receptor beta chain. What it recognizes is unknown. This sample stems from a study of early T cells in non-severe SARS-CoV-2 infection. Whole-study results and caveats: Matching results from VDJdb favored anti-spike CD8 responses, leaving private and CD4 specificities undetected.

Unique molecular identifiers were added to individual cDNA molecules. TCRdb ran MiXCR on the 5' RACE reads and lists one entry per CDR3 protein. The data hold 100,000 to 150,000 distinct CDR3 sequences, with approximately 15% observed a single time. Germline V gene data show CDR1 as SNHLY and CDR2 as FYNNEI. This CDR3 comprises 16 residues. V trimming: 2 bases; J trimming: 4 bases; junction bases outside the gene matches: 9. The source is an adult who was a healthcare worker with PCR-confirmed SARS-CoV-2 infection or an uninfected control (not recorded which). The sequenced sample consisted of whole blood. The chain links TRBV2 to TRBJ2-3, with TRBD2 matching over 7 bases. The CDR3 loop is CASSEMPGLGPDTQYF. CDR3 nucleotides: TGTGCCAGCAGTGAAATGCCAGGACTAGGACCAGATACGCAGTATTTT.